This T cell receptor beta chain was observed in a study of monozygotic twins with inflammatory bowel disease. Study results and limitations: IBD patients exhibited fewer clonotypes shared with other individuals than healthy twins, particularly with disease activity. Repertoire similarity did not differ between concordant and discordant twins, perhaps due to limited power.

Template switching added UMIs carrying a 6-nucleotide sample barcode. Following a re-call of the 5' RACE reads, TCRdb has one entry per CDR3 protein and lacks DNA. This sample lists about 150,000 distinct CDR3 sequences; its ten largest clones have 1% to 1.5%. Germline V gene sequence: CDR1 SGHRS, CDR2 YFSETQ. The CDR3 loop spans 15 amino acids. In regard to this clonotype: Its antigen is undetermined.

This receptor was taken from a human donor with ulcerative colitis or Crohn's disease, or a healthy co-twin of an affected twin (not recorded which). Sequencing input: blood. The chain combines TRBV5-1 with TRBJ1-2. This chain's CDR3 is CASSLETSRIDGYTF.